Each of the 32 T cell receptor beta chains below was sequenced from the same sample in a study of blood T cell repertoires in COVID-19. Clones were sequenced by immunoSEQ multiplex PCR, and TCRdb holds only the in-frame ones, with some missing. Among 110,000 to 150,000 clones listed, around nine tenths were seen once. The sequencing sample was made of peripheral blood. All receptors derive from a woman between 45 and 65 years old with acute or convalescent COVID-19.

The CDR3 DNA sequence: TGTGCCAGCTCACCCCAAGGGACAGGGACTTTGGGGGCACTTGGAAACACCATATATTTT. It encodes CASSPQGTGTLGALGNTIYF. The chain recombines TRBV18 with TRBJ1-3; 9 bases align to TRBD1. The CDR3 contains 20 residues. Trimming cost V 3 bases and J 3 bases; bases outside gene matches: 18. Germline CDR1 reads KGHSH; CDR2 reads LQKENI.

The chain recombines TRBV2 with TRBJ1-2; 7 bases align to TRBD1. J was trimmed by 7 bases and V by 6 bases; bases with no gene match: 14. The germline V gene has CDR1 SNHLY and CDR2 FYNNEI. CDR3 size: 15 residues. The DNA of the CDR3 is TGTGCCAGCAGATTAGCGACAGGGCCTTCTATTGGCTACACCTTC. Its protein is CASRLATGPSIGYTF.

The chain is built from TRBV10-3 and TRBJ1-3; 9 nucleotides agree with TRBD1. Germline V gene sequence: CDR1 ENHRY, CDR2 SYGVKD. J gave up 2 bases and V 6 bases, and 5 bases lay outside the gene matches. This CDR3 has 15 amino acids. The CDR3 reads CAISDGTGTGNTIYF. DNA of the CDR3: TGTGCCATCAGCGACGGGACAGGGACTGGAAACACCATATATTTT.

The V call is TRBV3-1 (or the pseudogene TRBV3-2), the J call TRBJ2-4, with 9 bases that match TRBD2. Looked up from germline, CDR1 is LGHDT and CDR2 is YNNKEL (reference sequence). V lost 1 base and J lost 8; bases outside the gene matches: 9. CDR3 length equals 16 residues. The CDR3 region has the DNA TGTGCCAGCAGCCAAGTTGGCGGGGGGGCGGTTTACATTCAGTACTTC. Protein product: CASSQVGGGAVYIQYF.

The rearrangement joins TRBV19 to TRBJ1-6, with TRBD1 identical over 8 bases. After removal of 6 bases from V and 9 bases from J, the junction contained 4 bases not matched to a gene. The CDR3 has 13 residues. From germline, CDR1 is LNHDA and CDR2 SQIVND (reference sequence). The CDR3 nucleotides are TGTGCCAGTAGGGGTGGACAGGGTTCACCCCTCCACTTT. It encodes CASRGGQGSPLHF.

The rearrangement links TRBV18 to TRBJ1-2; D remains ambiguous. The CDR3 spans 15 residues. V shed 3 bases and J shed 4 bases, with 15 bases lying between them. Germline loops: CDR1 KGHSH, CDR2 LQKENI. CDR3 in amino acids: CASSPSGADGYGYTF. DNA of the CDR3: TGTGCCAGCTCACCTTCAGGTGCAGACGGCTATGGCTACACCTTC.

The chain combines TRBV10-3 with TRBJ2-3; TRBD2 agrees at 10 bases. Germline V CDR1 and CDR2: ENHRY, SYGVKD. The ends lost 0 bases at V and 11 bases at J; junction bases unmatched: 5. This CDR3 comprises 14 residues. This CDR3 reads CAISESFGTSEQYF. The CDR3 nucleotides read TGTGCCATCAGTGAGTCTTTCGGGACTAGCGAGCAGTATTTT.

This sequence joins TRBV27 and TRBJ2-1; a possible D gene is TRBD2 (6 bases). Germline V gives CDR1 MNHEY, CDR2 SMNVEV (reference sequence). V shed 3 bases and J shed 5 bases, with 14 bases lying between them. This CDR3 is 15 amino acids long. The DNA for the CDR3 is TGTGCCAGCAGTTTTGGGACTTGGAGTAACAATGAGCAGTTCTTC. Translation gives CASSFGTWSNNEQFF.

The gene calls are TRBV30 and TRBJ1-4, with 9 bases lining up with TRBD1. The trim removed 5 bases at V and 8 bases at J, leaving 6 bases unmatched. The CDR3 is 13 amino acids. Germline CDR1 reads GTSNPN; CDR2 reads SVGIG (reference sequence). The CDR3 spells CAWRGQGREKLFF. For the CDR3, the DNA is TGTGCCTGGCGGGGACAGGGCCGGGAAAAACTGTTTTTT.

This sequence joins TRBV7-9 and TRBJ2-1; a weak D match, TRBD1 (6 bases). Germline V CDR1 and CDR2: SEHNR, FQNEAQ (reference sequence). The CDR3 has 16 amino acids. V was shortened by 6 bases and J by 8 bases, with 23 bases between the two germline ends. The chain's CDR3 is CASSSYRENSRDEQFF. The CDR3 bases are TGTGCCAGCAGTTCCTACAGGGAAAACTCGCGGGATGAGCAGTTCTTC.

Of note for this clone: This sample includes further DNA sequences coding for the same CDR3. V usage is TRBV18 and J usage is TRBJ2-7; 9 positions match TRBD1. This CDR3 has 13 residues. Germline V gene sequence: CDR1 KGHSH, CDR2 LQKENI. The trim removed 4 bases at V and 4 bases at J, leaving 2 bases unmatched. The CDR3 loop is CASSLGQGYEQYF. CDR3 in DNA: TGTGCCAGCTCACTGGGACAGGGTTACGAGCAGTACTTC.

The V and J genes are TRBV18 and TRBJ2-1; possible D gene TRBD1, 5 bases. The CDR3 runs 13 residues. The V end was cut by 4 bases, the J end by 6 bases, with 10 bases between. CDR1 is KGHSH, CDR2 LQKENI, per germline. DNA of the CDR3: TGTGCCAGCTCACTTCAGGGTCCCAATGAGCAGTTCTTC. Its protein product is CASSLQGPNEQFF.

This clone was seen once. The chain uses TRBV5-1 and TRBJ2-7; D remains unclear. The V gene lost 6 bases and the J gene lost 4 bases, with 17 bases spanning the gap. Germline V gene sequence: CDR1 SGHRS, CDR2 YFSETQ. The CDR3 has 14 residues. CDR3 DNA: TGCGCCAGCACCCTGGGCCCAGACCAATACGAGCAGTACTTC. Protein: CASTLGPDQYEQYF. Full variable domain (missing parts from reference TRBV5-1 and TRBJ2-7): KAGVTQTPRYLIKTRGQQVTLSCSPISGHRSVSWYQQTPGQGLQFLFEYFSETQRNKGNFPGRFSGRQFSNSRSEMNVSTLELGDSALYLCASTLGPDQYEQYFGPGTRLTVT.

V and J are TRBV27 and TRBJ2-5, with D unresolved. Per the germline V gene, CDR1 is MNHEY and CDR2 is SMNVEV (reference sequence). The CDR3 is 13 amino acids. The V end was cut by 9 bases, the J end by 1 base, with 12 bases between. The CDR3 here is CASSTPVQETQYF. The CDR3 DNA sequence: TGTGCCAGTAGTACGCCGGTCCAAGAGACCCAGTACTTC.

In this sample, this clone turned up once. V usage is TRBV7-3 and J usage is TRBJ2-7, with D uncertain. Trimming pared 5 bases from V and 6 bases from J, leaving 11 bases between. CDR1 and CDR2 (germline): SGHTA, FQGTGA. CDR3 size: 12 residues. The CDR3 DNA follows: TGTGCCAGCAGCACCGGAGATGGCGAGCAGTACTTC. As protein: CASSTGDGEQYF.

V and J are TRBV7-9 and TRBJ1-1; 8 bases fit TRBD1. CDR3 size: 14 residues. Trimming cost V 5 bases and J 3 bases; bases outside gene matches: 5. Germline loops: CDR1 SEHNR, CDR2 FQNEAQ (reference sequence). The CDR3 loop reads CASSPTGGHTEAFF. The CDR3 region has the DNA TGTGCCAGCAGCCCTACAGGGGGTCACACTGAAGCTTTCTTT.

This clone was counted a single time. This sequence joins TRBV7-9 and TRBJ2-2, with D unclear. The V end lost 5 bases, the J end lost 6 bases, and 7 bases lay between the germline ends. This CDR3 contains 12 residues. Germline V gene data show CDR1 as SEHNR and CDR2 as FQNEAQ (reference sequence). The chain's CDR3 is CASSPEAGELFF. The CDR3 DNA follows: TGTGCCAGCAGCCCCGAGGCCGGGGAGCTGTTTTTT.

The chain links TRBV11-3 to TRBJ2-5; a weak D match, TRBD1 (6 bases). This CDR3 has 15 amino acids. V lost 0 bases and J 2 bases, leaving 10 bases between the germline ends. Germline CDR1 reads SGHNT; CDR2 reads YENEEA. The CDR3 sequence is CASSLDAGAQETQYF. CDR3 coding DNA: TGTGCCAGCAGCTTAGATGCAGGGGCTCAAGAGACCCAGTACTTC.

The CDR3 region has the DNA TGCGCCAGCAGCTTGGGCTGGGGAGGAGATTCACCCCTCCACTTT. This codes for CASSLGWGGDSPLHF. The rearrangement uses TRBV5-1 and TRBJ1-6, with D unresolved. Trimming took off 0 bases at V and 8 bases at J, with 12 bases between the two ends. The CDR3 runs 15 residues. Germline loops: CDR1 SGHRS, CDR2 YFSETQ.

In its sample, this clone was seen once. The chain recombines TRBV5-6 with TRBJ1-1, with 8 positions matching TRBD1. The V and J ends lost 2 bases and 1 base, in that order; junction bases with no gene match: 1. The CDR3 extends over 14 amino acids. Germline V lookup: CDR1 SGHDT, CDR2 YYEEEE. CDR3 nucleotide sequence: TGTGCCAGCAGCTTCGACAGGGGGAACACTGAAGCTTTCTTT. Translated: CASSFDRGNTEAFF. Combining the CDR3 with reference TRBV5-6 and TRBJ1-1 gives the whole variable domain DAGVTQSPTHLIKTRGQQVTLRCSPKSGHDTVSWYQQALGQGPQFIFQYYEEEERQRGNFPDRFSGHQFPNYSSELNVNALLLGDSALYLCASSFDRGNTEAFFGQGTRLTVV.

The rearrangement uses TRBV6-5 and TRBJ1-2; possible D gene TRBD1, 6 bases. Germline-derived CDR1 and CDR2 are MNHEY and SVGAGI. Trimming took off 4 bases at V and 8 bases at J, with 17 bases between the two ends. The CDR3 consists of 14 residues. The CDR3: CASSSNRDPRGYTF. The DNA of the CDR3 is TGTGCCAGCAGTTCTAACAGGGATCCCAGGGGCTACACCTTC.

V usage is TRBV18 and J usage is TRBJ2-3; D unresolved. CDR1 KGHSH and CDR2 LQKENI come from the germline V gene. V dropped 0 bases and J dropped 1 base, with 14 bases sitting between them. The CDR3 has 17 residues. CDR3 sequence (DNA): TGTGCCAGCTCACCACCGTCTACATCCGCGGGCACAGATACGCAGTATTTT. Translated, it gives CASSPPSTSAGTDTQYF.

This chain uses TRBV7-3 with TRBJ2-5, with D hard to call. The CDR3 is 13 residues long. Trimming pared 0 bases from V and 0 bases from J, leaving 2 bases between. Germline V gene sequence: CDR1 SGHTA, CDR2 FQGTGA. The CDR3 loop reads CASSLTYQETQYF. The CDR3 nucleotides are TGTGCCAGCAGCTTAACCTACCAAGAGACCCAGTACTTC.

The chain employs TRBV28 and TRBJ1-5; 10 nucleotides line up with TRBD1. Germline assignment: CDR1 MDHEN and CDR2 SYDVKM. Trimming removed 3 bases from V and 5 bases from J; junction bases left unmatched: 7. The CDR3 covers 16 residues. CDR3 loop: CASSLMGQGHHQPQHF. CDR3 coding DNA: TGTGCCAGCAGTTTGATGGGACAGGGGCATCATCAGCCCCAGCATTTT. Filled out from reference TRBV28 and TRBJ1-5, the complete variable domain reads DVKVTQSSRYLVKRTGEKVFLECVQDMDHENMFWYRQDPGLGLRLIYFSYDVKMKEKGDIPEGYSVSREKKERFSLILESASTNQTSMYLCASSLMGQGHHQPQHFGDGTRLSIL.

V and J are TRBV19 and TRBJ1-1; maybe TRBD1 (5 bases). The CDR3 runs to 14 residues. V was clipped by 6 bases and J by 1 base, with 12 bases between them. Looked up from germline, CDR1 is LNHDA and CDR2 is SQIVND (reference sequence). In DNA, the CDR3 is TGTGCCAGTAGCTGGACACCTCCGAACACTGAAGCTTTCTTT. Protein sequence: CASSWTPPNTEAFF.

V is TRBV27 and J is TRBJ2-7; 10 bases match TRBD1. The CDR3 totals 14 residues. The V and J ends lost 4 bases and 6 bases, in that order; junction bases with no gene match: 6. Germline V CDR1 and CDR2: MNHEY, SMNVEV (reference sequence). CDR3 nucleotide sequence: TGTGCCAGCAGTTGGGACAGGGGAGGGGGCGAGCAGTACTTC. Encoded protein: CASSWDRGGGEQYF.

This clone has a handful of counts. The chain has TRBV18 and TRBJ1-1; no reliable D call. With 5 bases removed from V and 7 bases from J, the gap between germline ends came to 11 bases. This CDR3 comprises 12 residues. Germline V gene lookup returns CDR1 KGHSH and CDR2 LQKENI. The CDR3 reads CASSRESGEAFF. CDR3 sequence (DNA): TGTGCCAGCTCAAGGGAGTCGGGTGAAGCTTTCTTT.

This chain links TRBV19 with TRBJ2-1; 11 bases align to TRBD2. Trimming cost V 7 bases and J 10 bases; bases outside gene matches: 9. The germline V gene has CDR1 LNHDA and CDR2 SQIVND (reference sequence). This CDR3 is 14 amino acids long. The CDR3 DNA is TGTGCCAGTAAGGATCTAGCGGGGGGTAGCGAGCAGTTCTTC. It specifies CASKDLAGGSEQFF.

The chain uses TRBV27 and TRBJ1-5; 9 nucleotides match TRBD1. V shed 7 bases and J 1 base; nucleotides not matched to a gene: 8. This CDR3 region has 16 residues. Germline loops: CDR1 MNHEY, CDR2 SMNVEV (reference sequence). The CDR3 is CASKADRGFSNQPQHF. CDR3 nucleotide sequence: TGTGCCAGCAAGGCGGACAGGGGTTTCAGCAATCAGCCCCAGCATTTT.

The chain carries TRBV20-1 and TRBJ1-1; 8 nucleotides match TRBD1. The CDR3 is 11 residues long. Germline loops: CDR1 DFQATT, CDR2 SNEGSKA (reference sequence). Germline trimming cut 5 bases from V and 8 bases from J; bases unmatched to any gene: 4. The CDR3 nucleotides read TGCAGTGCTGGACAGGGAGTCGAAGCTTTCTTT. It encodes CSAGQGVEAFF.

This rearrangement joins TRBV6-6 to TRBJ2-1; 12 nucleotides line up with TRBD2. CDR3 size: 17 residues. Trimming cost V 5 bases and J 8 bases; bases outside gene matches: 13. Germline lookup yields CDR1 MNHNY and CDR2 SVGAGI (reference sequence). CDR3: CASSPTVQTSGGHEQFF. CDR3 coding DNA: TGTGCCAGCAGTCCTACGGTTCAGACTAGCGGGGGTCATGAGCAGTTCTTC.

This sequence joins TRBV6-6 and TRBJ1-6; a weak D match, TRBD1 (5 bases). The CDR3 consists of 19 residues. Germline-derived CDR1 and CDR2 are MNHNY and SVGAGI (reference sequence). Deletions cut 5 bases from V and 6 bases from J, with 26 bases between. The CDR3 nucleotides read TGTGCCAGCAGTCAAAGGTCGGGGACTGTCCCTATCGGTAATTCACCCCTCCACTTT. Protein sequence: CASSQRSGTVPIGNSPLHF.